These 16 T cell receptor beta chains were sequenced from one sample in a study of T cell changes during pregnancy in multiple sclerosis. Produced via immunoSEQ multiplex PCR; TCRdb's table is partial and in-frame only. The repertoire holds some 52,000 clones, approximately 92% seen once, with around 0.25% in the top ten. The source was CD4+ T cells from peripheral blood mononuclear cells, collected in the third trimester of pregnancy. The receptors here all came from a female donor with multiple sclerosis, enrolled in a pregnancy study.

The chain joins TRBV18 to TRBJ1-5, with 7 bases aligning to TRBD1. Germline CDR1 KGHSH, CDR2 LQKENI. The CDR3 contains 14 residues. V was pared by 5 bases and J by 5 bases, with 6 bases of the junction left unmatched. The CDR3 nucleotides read TGTGCCAGCTCAACGGACAGGATCTATCAGCCCCAGCATTTT. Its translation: CASSTDRIYQPQHF. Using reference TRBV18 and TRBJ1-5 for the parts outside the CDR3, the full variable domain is NAGVMQNPRHLVRRRGQEARLRCSPMKGHSHVYWYRQLPEEGLKFMVYLQKENIIDESGMPKERFSAEFPKEGPSILRIQQVVRGDSAAYFCASSTDRIYQPQHFGDGTRLSIL.

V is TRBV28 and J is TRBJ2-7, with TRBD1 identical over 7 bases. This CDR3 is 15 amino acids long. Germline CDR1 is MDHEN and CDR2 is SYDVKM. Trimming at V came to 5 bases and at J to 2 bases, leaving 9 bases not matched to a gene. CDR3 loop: CASSSTGAMPYEQYF. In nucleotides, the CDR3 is TGTGCCAGCAGTAGCACAGGGGCAATGCCCTACGAGCAGTACTTC.

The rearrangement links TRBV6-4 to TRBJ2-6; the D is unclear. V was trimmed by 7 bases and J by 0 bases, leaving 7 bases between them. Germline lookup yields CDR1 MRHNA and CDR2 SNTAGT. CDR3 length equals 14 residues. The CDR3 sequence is CASKLNSGANVLTF. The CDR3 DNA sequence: TGTGCCAGCAAACTGAACTCTGGGGCCAACGTCCTGACTTTC.

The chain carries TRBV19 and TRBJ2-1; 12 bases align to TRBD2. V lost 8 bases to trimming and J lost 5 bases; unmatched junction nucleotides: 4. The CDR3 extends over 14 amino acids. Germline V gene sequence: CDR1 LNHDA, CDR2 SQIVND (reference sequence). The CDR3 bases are TGTGCCAGTTCGACTAGCGGGGGAAACAATGAGCAGTTCTTC. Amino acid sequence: CASSTSGGNNEQFF.

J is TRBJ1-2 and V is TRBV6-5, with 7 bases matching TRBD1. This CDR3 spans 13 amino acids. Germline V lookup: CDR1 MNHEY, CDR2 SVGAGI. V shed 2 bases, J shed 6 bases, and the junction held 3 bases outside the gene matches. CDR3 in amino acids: CASSYLRGDGYTF. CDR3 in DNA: TGTGCCAGCAGTTACCTCAGGGGGGATGGCTACACCTTC.

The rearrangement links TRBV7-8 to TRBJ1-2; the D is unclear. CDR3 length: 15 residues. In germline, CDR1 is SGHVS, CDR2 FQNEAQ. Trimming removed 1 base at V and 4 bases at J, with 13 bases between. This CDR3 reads CASSLDSSTGYGYTF. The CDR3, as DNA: TGTGCCAGCAGCTTAGATTCCTCAACCGGCTATGGCTACACCTTC. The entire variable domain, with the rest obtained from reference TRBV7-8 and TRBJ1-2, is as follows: GAGVSQSPRYKVAKRGQDVALRCDPISGHVSLFWYQQALGQGPEFLTYFQNEAQLDKSGLPSDRFFAERPEGSVSTLKIQRTQQEDSAVYLCASSLDSSTGYGYTFGSGTRLTVV.

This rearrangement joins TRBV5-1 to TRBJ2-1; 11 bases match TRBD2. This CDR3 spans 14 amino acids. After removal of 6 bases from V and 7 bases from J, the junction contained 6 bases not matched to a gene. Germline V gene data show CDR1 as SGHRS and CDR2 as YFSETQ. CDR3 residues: CASTVAGGWNEQFF. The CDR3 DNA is TGCGCCAGCACGGTAGCGGGAGGGTGGAATGAGCAGTTCTTC.

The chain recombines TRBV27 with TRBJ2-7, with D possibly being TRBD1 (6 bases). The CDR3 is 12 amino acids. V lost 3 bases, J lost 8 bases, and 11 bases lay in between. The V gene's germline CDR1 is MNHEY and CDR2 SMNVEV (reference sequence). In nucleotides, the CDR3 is TGTGCCAGCAGTTTGTCAGGGGCCAAGCAGTACTTC. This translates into CASSLSGAKQYF.

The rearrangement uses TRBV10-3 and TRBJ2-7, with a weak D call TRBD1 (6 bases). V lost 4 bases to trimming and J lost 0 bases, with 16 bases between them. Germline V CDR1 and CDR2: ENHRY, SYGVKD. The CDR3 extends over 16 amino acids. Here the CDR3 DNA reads TGTGCCATCAGTGCCTTCTCAGGGGAGCGCTCCTACGAGCAGTACTTC. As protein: CAISAFSGERSYEQYF.

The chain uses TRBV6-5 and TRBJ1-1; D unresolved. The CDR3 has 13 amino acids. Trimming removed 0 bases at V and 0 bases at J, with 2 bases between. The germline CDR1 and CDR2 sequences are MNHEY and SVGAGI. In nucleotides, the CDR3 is TGTGCCAGCAGTTACTCCGTGAACACTGAAGCTTTCTTT. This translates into CASSYSVNTEAFF.

CDR3 in amino acids: CASSENRWNTEAFF. The CDR3 nucleotides read TGTGCCAGCAGTGAAAACAGGTGGAACACTGAAGCTTTCTTT. The chain couples TRBV6-1 to TRBJ1-1; TRBD1 is a possible D gene (5 bases). This CDR3 is built from 14 residues. Germline V gene sequence: CDR1 MNHNS, CDR2 SASEGT. Trimming removed 2 bases from V and 1 base from J, with 8 bases in between.

CDR3 in amino acids: CAIRRDRDYEQYF. DNA of the CDR3: TGTGCCATCAGGAGGGACAGGGACTACGAGCAGTACTTC. The chain recombines TRBV10-3 with TRBJ2-7; 9 positions agree with TRBD1. The CDR3 contains 13 residues. Looked up from germline, CDR1 is ENHRY and CDR2 is SYGVKD. V trimming: 6 bases; J trimming: 3 bases; junction bases outside the gene matches: 3.

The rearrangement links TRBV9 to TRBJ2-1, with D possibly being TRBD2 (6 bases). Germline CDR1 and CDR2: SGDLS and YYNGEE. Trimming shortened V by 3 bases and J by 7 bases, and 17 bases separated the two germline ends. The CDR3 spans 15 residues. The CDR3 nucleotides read TGTGCCAGCAGCGGGTCTAGCGAGAGCTGGAATGAGCAGTTCTTC. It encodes CASSGSSESWNEQFF.

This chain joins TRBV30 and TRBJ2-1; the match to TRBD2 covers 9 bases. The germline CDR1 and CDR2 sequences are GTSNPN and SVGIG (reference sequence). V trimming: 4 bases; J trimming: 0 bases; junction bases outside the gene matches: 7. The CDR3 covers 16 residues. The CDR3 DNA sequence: TGTGCCTGGATGCGTTTTAGCGGGAGCTCCTACAATGAGCAGTTCTTC. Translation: CAWMRFSGSSYNEQFF.

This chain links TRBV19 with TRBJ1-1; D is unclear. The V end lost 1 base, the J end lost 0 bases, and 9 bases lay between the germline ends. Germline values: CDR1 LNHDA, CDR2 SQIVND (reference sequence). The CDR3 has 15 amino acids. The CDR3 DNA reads TGTGCCAGTAGTATAGTCGGCCAGGTGAACACTGAAGCTTTCTTT. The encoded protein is CASSIVGQVNTEAFF.

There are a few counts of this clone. The CDR3 is CASSLNRDGEQFF. The CDR3 nucleotides read TGTGCCAGCAGCCTCAACAGGGACGGAGAGCAGTTCTTC. This chain links TRBV28 with TRBJ2-1, with D possibly being TRBD1 (6 bases). Germline CDR1 MDHEN, CDR2 SYDVKM. V lost 6 bases to trimming and J lost 10 bases, with 16 bases between them. The CDR3 loop spans 13 amino acids.